Shown below are 25 T cell receptor beta chains from a single sample sequenced in a study of T cell responses to AZD1222 COVID-19 vaccine. The data were produced by immunoSEQ multiplex PCR, yet TCRdb's version contains in-frame clones alone and is incomplete. The table records some 110,000 clones, about 90% of them present only once. Sequencing used peripheral blood, obtained on day 0 of AZD1222 vaccination. These receptor sequences come from an adult in good health.

V gene TRBV30 combines with J gene TRBJ1-5; D is unresolved. V was pared by 0 bases and J by 0 bases, with 9 bases between. CDR3 length: 15 amino acids. Germline lookup yields CDR1 GTSNPN and CDR2 SVGIG (reference sequence). The chain's CDR3 is CAWSVSGNSNQPQHF. The CDR3 region has the DNA TGTGCCTGGAGTGTATCAGGAAATAGCAATCAGCCCCAGCATTTT.

This clone was seen only once. The chain couples TRBV18 to TRBJ1-3; D not resolved. V was clipped by 6 bases and J by 3 bases, with 18 bases between them. Germline values: CDR1 KGHSH, CDR2 LQKENI. The CDR3 length is 16 residues. The DNA for the CDR3 is TGTGCCAGCTCCCTTGAGGGAGGCATCCTTGGAAACACCATATATTTT. It encodes CASSLEGGILGNTIYF.

The chain links TRBV3-1 (or the pseudogene TRBV3-2) to TRBJ1-2, with 8 bases lining up with TRBD1. CDR3 length equals 15 residues. Trimming at V came to 4 bases and at J to 6 bases, leaving 10 bases not matched to a gene. Germline CDR1 LGHDT, CDR2 YNNKEL (reference sequence). Here the CDR3 reads CASSPPDRGWHGYTF. In DNA form, the CDR3 reads TGTGCCAGCAGCCCCCCCGACAGGGGATGGCATGGCTACACCTTC.

This clone was recorded a few times. The chain recombines TRBV6-1 with TRBJ2-7; no definite D call. V was trimmed by 0 bases and J by 4 bases, leaving 10 bases between them. This CDR3 is built from 14 residues. In germline, CDR1 is MNHNS, CDR2 SASEGT. In nucleotides, the CDR3 is TGTGCCAGCAGTGAAGCGTCAGGAATGTACGAGCAGTACTTC. Protein product: CASSEASGMYEQYF.

The chain is built from TRBV4-1 and TRBJ2-2; tentatively, D is TRBD2 (5 bases). Germline V gives CDR1 MGHRA, CDR2 YSYEKL. V was clipped by 0 bases and J by 2 bases, with 16 bases between them. The CDR3 extends over 18 amino acids. Here the CDR3 reads CASSQDWAGGLNTGELFF. As DNA, the CDR3 is TGCGCCAGCAGCCAAGATTGGGCGGGCGGGCTTAACACCGGGGAGCTGTTTTTT.

This chain joins TRBV7-9 and TRBJ2-1; possible D gene TRBD1, 6 bases. The CDR3 consists of 17 residues. Germline CDR1 reads SEHNR; CDR2 reads FQNEAQ (reference sequence). The V end lost 4 bases, the J end lost 3 bases, and 19 bases lay between the germline ends. Here the CDR3 reads CASSSRRTVGDYNEQFF. The CDR3 DNA reads TGTGCCAGCAGCTCCCGAAGGACAGTGGGGGACTACAATGAGCAGTTCTTC.

The V call is TRBV19, the J call TRBJ2-7; either TRBD1 or TRBD2 may fit D (6 bases each). Deletions cut 7 bases from V and 2 bases from J, with 21 bases between. CDR1 and CDR2 (germline): LNHDA, SQIVND (reference sequence). This CDR3 is 16 amino acids long. This chain's CDR3 is CASIYRGKGDPYEQYF. CDR3 DNA sequence: TGTGCCAGTATCTACCGGGGGAAGGGGGATCCCTACGAGCAGTACTTC.

J is TRBJ1-6 and V is TRBV6-5; no clear D gene. The CDR3 length is 13 residues. Germline CDR1 is MNHEY and CDR2 is SVGAGI. V lost 8 bases and J lost 1, with 6 bases in between. DNA of the CDR3: TGTGCCAGCGTCTCGTCCTATAATTCACCCCTCCACTTT. It translates to CASVSSYNSPLHF.

The rearrangement uses TRBV6-4 and TRBJ2-3, with D perhaps matching TRBD1 (5 bases). Germline V gene sequence: CDR1 MRHNA, CDR2 SNTAGT. V lost 3 bases to trimming and J lost 2 bases, with 12 bases between them. The CDR3 extends over 15 amino acids. The CDR3 DNA reads TGTGCCAGCAGTGAAATGGCACAGGCCACAGATACGCAGTATTTT. Protein: CASSEMAQATDTQYF.

V usage is TRBV4-1 and J usage is TRBJ1-3, with D possibly TRBD1 on 6 matching bases. Germline assignment: CDR1 MGHRA and CDR2 YSYEKL. The V end lost 6 bases, the J end lost 4 bases, and 13 bases lay between the germline ends. The CDR3 runs 14 residues. CDR3 sequence (DNA): TGCGCCAGCAGTACCGACAGGAGCGGAAACACCATATATTTT. It is translated as CASSTDRSGNTIYF.

The genes are TRBV29-1 and TRBJ2-7; TRBD1 or TRBD2 may be the D gene (6 bases each). Trimming removed 5 bases at V and 0 bases at J, with 14 bases between. The CDR3 is 14 amino acids. Germline loops: CDR1 SQVTM, CDR2 ANQGSEA. CDR3 nucleotides: TGCAGCGTTCCCAGAGGGGGGAGCTCCTACGAGCAGTACTTC. It encodes CSVPRGGSSYEQYF.

The chain combines TRBV28 with TRBJ2-1; possible D gene TRBD1, 6 bases. Deletions cut 5 bases from V and 6 bases from J, with 17 bases between. The length of the CDR3 is 15 residues. Per the germline V gene, CDR1 is MDHEN and CDR2 is SYDVKM. The CDR3 DNA reads as TGTGCCAGCAGTGGGATTGGGGGCGGTGGCAATGAGCAGTTCTTC. Amino acids: CASSGIGGGGNEQFF.

The chain carries TRBV7-9 and TRBJ2-5, with TRBD1 identical over 9 bases. V shed 4 bases and J 4 bases; nucleotides not matched to a gene: 10. The CDR3 totals 16 residues. Germline values: CDR1 SEHNR, CDR2 FQNEAQ (reference sequence). CDR3 sequence (DNA): TGTGCCAGCAGCTCCTGGGACAGGGACGGCCGAGAGACCCAGTACTTC. It yields the protein CASSSWDRDGRETQYF.

The chain uses TRBV15 and TRBJ2-7; tentative D call: TRBD2 (7 bases). Germline V gives CDR1 LNHNV, CDR2 YYDKDF (reference sequence). Trimming stripped 2 bases from V and 2 bases from J, with 16 bases between. The CDR3 has 16 residues. The CDR3 region is CATSRPTGAGAYEQYF. The DNA for the CDR3 is TGTGCCACCAGCAGACCTACGGGGGCGGGGGCCTACGAGCAGTACTTC. Full variable domain (rest looked up from reference TRBV15 and TRBJ2-7): DAMVIQNPRYQVTQFGKPVTLSCSQTLNHNVMYWYQQKSSQAPKLLFHYYDKDFNNEADTPDNFQSRRPNTSFCFLDIRSPGLGDTAMYLCATSRPTGAGAYEQYFGPGTRLTVT.

The CDR3 region has the DNA TGTGCCAGCAGCCAAGCCCACAGCTCCGACTATGGCTACACCTTC. It is translated as CASSQAHSSDYGYTF. The chain is built from TRBV4-2 and TRBJ1-2, with unresolved D. The V end lost 1 base, the J end lost 3 bases, and 12 bases lay between the germline ends. The length of the CDR3 is 15 residues. Germline V gene sequence: CDR1 LGHNA, CDR2 YNFKEQ.

For the CDR3, the DNA is TGTGCCAGCAGAGAGTTCCACGAGCAGTACTTC. Amino acids: CASREFHEQYF. The rearrangement joins TRBV2 to TRBJ2-7, with D uncertain. From germline, CDR1 is SNHLY and CDR2 FYNNEI. This CDR3 comprises 11 residues. Trimming took 6 bases from V and 5 from J, leaving 8 bases between them.

This chain links TRBV20-1 with TRBJ2-2; D gene uncertain. Trimming removed 3 bases from V and 5 bases from J, with 16 bases in between. Germline CDR1 DFQATT, CDR2 SNEGSKA (reference sequence). There are 15 residues in the CDR3. CDR3 nucleotide sequence: TGCAGTGCTAGTCCGGGCCCGAAATGGACCGGGGAGCTGTTTTTT. It codes for CSASPGPKWTGELFF.

This chain links TRBV3-1 (or the pseudogene TRBV3-2) with TRBJ1-2; 7 nucleotides match TRBD1. The CDR3 is 13 residues long. Trimming at V came to 6 bases and at J to 3 bases, leaving 4 bases not matched to a gene. Germline V gives CDR1 LGHDT, CDR2 YNNKEL (reference sequence). CDR3 residues: CASRSQGHYGYTF. The CDR3 DNA is TGTGCCAGCAGGTCACAGGGGCACTATGGCTACACCTTC.

The chain carries TRBV13 and TRBJ1-2; D remains unclear. The CDR3 length is 14 residues. CDR1 PRHDT and CDR2 FYEKMQ come from the germline V gene (reference sequence). Trimming took off 4 bases at V and 6 bases at J, with 15 bases between the two ends. Here the CDR3 DNA reads TGTGCCAGCAGCTCCCTTGGAGGGTCGGATGGCTACACCTTC. Amino acid sequence: CASSSLGGSDGYTF.

The V call is TRBV3-1 (or the pseudogene TRBV3-2), the J call TRBJ1-2, with TRBD1 as a possible D gene (5 bases). Germline V gene data show CDR1 as LGHDT and CDR2 as YNNKEL (reference sequence). CDR3 size: 13 residues. With 3 bases removed from V and 9 bases from J, the gap between germline ends came to 14 bases. In nucleotides, the CDR3 is TGTGCCAGCAGCCACAATGGGAGGGACCGCTACACCTTC. Amino acids: CASSHNGRDRYTF.

The CDR3 sequence: CASTPRDTYGYTF. The CDR3 coding sequence is TGTGCCAGCACCCCCCGGGACACCTATGGCTACACCTTC. The V call is TRBV6-6, the J call TRBJ1-2; a possible D gene is TRBD1 (6 bases). The germline V and J ends were trimmed by 7 bases and 4 bases, with 13 bases remaining between them. This CDR3 contains 13 residues. The germline CDR1 and CDR2 sequences are MNHNY and SVGAGI (reference sequence).

The chain combines TRBV5-8 with TRBJ2-7; D remains unclear. The CDR3 totals 8 residues. Germline V CDR1 and CDR2: SGHTS, YDEGEE. V was shortened by 9 bases and J by 4 bases, with 2 bases between the two germline ends. CDR3 residues: CATYEQYF. Written as DNA, the CDR3 is TGTGCCACTTACGAGCAGTACTTC.

V and J are TRBV19 and TRBJ2-7; D assignment may be TRBD1 or TRBD2 (5 bases each). In germline, CDR1 is LNHDA, CDR2 SQIVND (reference sequence). Trimming stripped 4 bases from V and 6 bases from J, with 13 bases between. The CDR3 is 13 residues long. CDR3 region: CASSRGTRGEQYF. In DNA form, the CDR3 reads TGTGCCAGTAGTAGGGGGACCCGCGGCGAGCAGTACTTC. Looking up the rest from reference TRBV19 and TRBJ2-7 gives the full variable domain: DGGITQSPKYLFRKEGQNVTLSCEQNLNHDAMYWYRQDPGQGLRLIYYSQIVNDFQKGDIAEGYSVSREKKESFPLTVTSAQKNPTAFYLCASSRGTRGEQYFGPGTRLTVT.

This chain uses TRBV9 with TRBJ2-7, with TRBD1 identical over 7 bases. Germline V gene lookup returns CDR1 SGDLS and CDR2 YYNGEE. The CDR3 covers 15 residues. V was clipped by 0 bases and J by 1 base; unmatched bases: 4. The CDR3 protein is CASSVGDRSSYEQYF. The DNA for the CDR3 is TGTGCCAGCAGCGTAGGGGACAGATCATCCTACGAGCAGTACTTC.

J is TRBJ1-2 and V is TRBV5-4; D not certain. The length of the CDR3 is 14 residues. Germline CDR1 reads SGHNT; CDR2 reads YYREEE (reference sequence). The V and J ends lost 1 base and 5 bases respectively, with 12 bases between them. CDR3 nucleotides: TGTGCCAGCAGCTTGTACAGAGTTCCATATGGCTACACCTTC. Translating it yields CASSLYRVPYGYTF.